Here is one T cell receptor beta chain with its context. What it binds is not known. This sample stems from a study of vaccination and CD4 T cells after COVID-19. Whole-study context: Overlapping peptides covering the spike proteins of SARS-CoV-2, HCoV-NL63, HCoV-OC43 and HCoV-229E were added to stimulate cells.

Documented treatment: roughly 10-day PBMC culture with coronavirus spike peptide pools or control peptides (ViraFEST assay). Half-medium replacement with fresh IL-2 medium took place on days 3 and 7. With the Oncomine TCR Beta short-read assay, DNA from cultured CD4+ T cells was sequenced. The authors extracted genomic DNA from cultured CD4+ T cells. TCRdb re-analysed the PCR reads in MiXCR, keeping a single row per CDR3 protein. The table has 15,000 or so distinct CDR3 sequences, less than 80% seen once. The CDR3 extends over 15 amino acids. Trimming removed 6 bases from V and 3 bases from J, with 15 bases in between. Germline CDR1 MDHEN, CDR2 SYDVKM.

Sequencing was performed on CD4+ T cells from blood, cultured in vitro. The TCR comes from a human donor who had recovered from COVID-19. The rearrangement uses TRBV28 and TRBJ1-5; no reliable D call. The CDR3 is CASRLEDGHNQPQHF. In DNA, the CDR3 is TGTGCCAGCAGATTAGAGGACGGGCACAATCAGCCCCAGCATTTT.